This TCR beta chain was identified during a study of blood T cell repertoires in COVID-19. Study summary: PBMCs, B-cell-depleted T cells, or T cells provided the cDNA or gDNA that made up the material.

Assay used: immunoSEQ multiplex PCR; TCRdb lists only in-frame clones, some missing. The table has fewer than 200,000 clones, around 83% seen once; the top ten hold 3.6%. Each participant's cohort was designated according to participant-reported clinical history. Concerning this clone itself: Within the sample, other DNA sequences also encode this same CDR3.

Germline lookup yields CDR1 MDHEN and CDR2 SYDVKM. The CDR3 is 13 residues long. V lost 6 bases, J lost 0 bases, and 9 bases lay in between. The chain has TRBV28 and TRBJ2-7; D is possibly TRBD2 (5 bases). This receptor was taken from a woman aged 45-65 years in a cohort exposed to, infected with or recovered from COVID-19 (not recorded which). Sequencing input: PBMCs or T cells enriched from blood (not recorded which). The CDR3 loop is CASRTGSSYEQYF. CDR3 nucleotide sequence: TGTGCCAGCAGAACGGGGAGCTCCTACGAGCAGTACTTC. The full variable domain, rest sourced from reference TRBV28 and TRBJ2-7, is DVKVTQSSRYLVKRTGEKVFLECVQDMDHENMFWYRQDPGLGLRLIYFSYDVKMKEKGDIPEGYSVSREKKERFSLILESASTNQTSMYLCASRTGSSYEQYFGPGTRLTVT.